The sequence of this TCR beta chain was determined in a study of identical twins. Findings and limits, study-wide: Carriage of fewer insertions was seen in abundant cord blood beta clonotypes, whereas memory repertoires showed none. Analyses based on zero insertions could be partly confounded by invariant MAIT and iNKT cells.

Germline lookup yields CDR1 MNHNS and CDR2 SASEGT. The CDR3 has 14 amino acids. V lost 6 bases and J lost 4, with 15 bases in between. Concerning this clonotype: Its antigen is still unknown.

Healthy Caucasians made up all donors. TCRdb passed the 5' RACE reads through MiXCR, listing each CDR3 protein once. This repertoire shows about 300,000 distinct CDR3 sequences, 9% to 15% found once; its top ten account for approximately 7.6%. This sample also appeared in a second study, on yellow fever vaccine responses in identical twins. As reported in that work: Vaccine-induced T cell responses in twins were reportedly observed to appear partly convergent, partly personalized.

The chain carries TRBV6-1 and TRBJ1-1; perhaps TRBD1 as D (5 bases). Source material: CD8+ T cells sorted from blood. This receptor was obtained from a woman younger than 35 in good health. CDR3 protein: CASSPGGWGTEAFF. The DNA for the CDR3 is TGTGCCAGCAGCCCCGGGGGATGGGGCACTGAAGCTTTCTTT.